These 8 T cell receptor beta chains were all obtained from the same sample, sequenced in a study of blood T cell repertoires in COVID-19. Produced via immunoSEQ multiplex PCR; TCRdb's table is partial and in-frame only. Among fewer than 350,000 clones listed, roughly 85% were seen once. Sequenced: PBMCs or T cells enriched from blood (not recorded which). These receptors came from a woman between 45 and 65 years old who had recovered from COVID-19.

The V and J genes are TRBV6-2 or TRBV6-3 and TRBJ1-1; no clear D. The V end lost 3 bases, the J end lost 6 bases, and 5 bases lay between the germline ends. This CDR3 region has 11 residues. Germline V gives CDR1 MNHEY, CDR2 SVGEGT. The CDR3 nucleotides are TGTGCCAGCAGTTATCCCGCTGAAGCTTTCTTT. As protein: CASSYPAEAFF.

Here the CDR3 DNA reads TGTGCCAGCAGTTGGTTAGCGGGAGGCCCGAGCTCCTACGAGCAGTACTTC. Translation: CASSWLAGGPSSYEQYF. The chain recombines TRBV6-2 or TRBV6-3 with TRBJ2-7, with 10 bases lining up with TRBD2. Trimming removed 4 bases from V and 0 bases from J; junction bases left unmatched: 9. CDR1 MNHEY and CDR2 SVGEGT come from the germline V gene. The CDR3 is 17 residues long.

V usage is TRBV10-2 and J usage is TRBJ1-1, with unresolved D. The CDR3 totals 14 residues. V gave up 3 bases and J gave up 0 bases, with 8 bases separating them. Germline loops: CDR1 WSHSY, CDR2 SAAADI. CDR3 sequence (DNA): TGCGCCAGCAGTGACACAGCCCTGAACACTGAAGCTTTCTTT. It is translated as CASSDTALNTEAFF.

The chain uses TRBV6-6 and TRBJ1-5, with TRBD1 matching 9 bases. This CDR3 comprises 16 residues. Germline CDR1 and CDR2: MNHNY and SVGAGI (reference sequence). The V segment lost 2 bases and the J segment 4 bases; nucleotides outside the gene matches: 6. This CDR3 reads CASSYGTGLRNQPQHF. The CDR3 bases are TGTGCCAGCAGTTACGGGACAGGGTTAAGAAATCAGCCCCAGCATTTT.

The rearrangement joins TRBV6-5 to TRBJ1-2; tentatively, D is TRBD1 (5 bases). The V and J ends lost 0 bases and 4 bases respectively, with 12 bases between them. Germline assignment: CDR1 MNHEY and CDR2 SVGAGI. The CDR3 extends over 15 amino acids. The CDR3 nucleotides read TGTGCCAGCAGTTACTCGATTCAGGGAACCTATGGCTACACCTTC. Translation gives CASSYSIQGTYGYTF.

There are a few counts of this clone. The CDR3 loop is CASSFSSGGAYNEQFF. CDR3 in DNA: TGTGCCAGCAGTTTCTCTAGCGGGGGGGCCTACAATGAGCAGTTCTTC. The chain links TRBV28 to TRBJ2-1, with 12 bases that match TRBD2. The germline CDR1 and CDR2 sequences are MDHEN and SYDVKM. Trimming at V came to 3 bases and at J to 2 bases, leaving 2 bases not matched to a gene. This CDR3 comprises 16 residues.

This chain links TRBV30 with TRBJ1-2, with D uncertain. The V gene's germline CDR1 is GTSNPN and CDR2 SVGIG (reference sequence). The germline V and J ends were trimmed by 1 base and 4 bases, with 10 bases remaining between them. The CDR3 has 13 amino acids. CDR3 bases: TGTGCCTGGAGTGCCGGACTGACCTATGGCTACACCTTC. It codes for CAWSAGLTYGYTF. Variable domain in full (rest from reference TRBV30 and TRBJ1-2): SQTIHQWPATLVQPVGSPLSLECTVEGTSNPNLYWYRQAAGRGLQLLFYSVGIGQISSEVPQNLSASRPQDRQFILSSKKLLLSDSGFYLCAWSAGLTYGYTFGSGTRLTVV.

This sequence joins TRBV12-3 or TRBV12-4 and TRBJ1-6, with D tentatively TRBD1 (5 bases). CDR3 length: 13 amino acids. Trimming pared 7 bases from V and 9 bases from J, leaving 13 bases between. The CDR3 here is CASTRFGGSPLHF. In DNA, the CDR3 is TGTGCCAGCACACGGTTCGGGGGTTCACCCCTCCACTTT.